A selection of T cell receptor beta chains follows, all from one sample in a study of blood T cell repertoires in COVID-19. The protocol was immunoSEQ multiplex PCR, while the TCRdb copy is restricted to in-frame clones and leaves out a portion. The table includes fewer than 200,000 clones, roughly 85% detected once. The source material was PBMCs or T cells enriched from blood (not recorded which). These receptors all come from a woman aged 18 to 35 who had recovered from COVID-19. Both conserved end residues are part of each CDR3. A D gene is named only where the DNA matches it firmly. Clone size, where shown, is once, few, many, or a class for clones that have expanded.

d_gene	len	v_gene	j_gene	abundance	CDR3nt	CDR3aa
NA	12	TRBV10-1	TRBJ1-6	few	TGCGCCAGCAGTGAGGGCCTTGGACCCCTCCACTTT	CASSEGLGPLHF
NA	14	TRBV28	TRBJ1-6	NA	TGTGCCAGCAGTTTACCCAACTATAATTCACCCCTCCACTTT	CASSLPNYNSPLHF
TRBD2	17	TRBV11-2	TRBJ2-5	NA	TGTGCCAGCAGCTTAGTAGGGCTAGCGGGAGTCCAAGAGACCCAGTACTTC	CASSLVGLAGVQETQYF
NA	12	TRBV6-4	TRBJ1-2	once	TGTGCCAGCAGTGATCTCGGGGTCGACTACACCTTC	CASSDLGVDYTF
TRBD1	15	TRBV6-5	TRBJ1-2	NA	TGTGCCACCTGGGCCGGGACAGCCACTAACTATGGCTACACCTTC	CATWAGTATNYGYTF
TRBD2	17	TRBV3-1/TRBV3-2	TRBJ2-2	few	TGTGCCAGCAGCTTTGGACTAGCGGGAGAGGGAACCGGGGAGCTGTTTTTT	CASSFGLAGEGTGELFF
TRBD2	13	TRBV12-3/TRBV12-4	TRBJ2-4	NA	TGTGCCAGCAGTGGACTAGCGGGACAAATTCAGTACTTC	CASSGLAGQIQYF
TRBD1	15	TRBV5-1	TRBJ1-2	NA	TGCGCCAGCAGCTTGGAGACAGGGACTAACTATGGCTACACCTTC	CASSLETGTNYGYTF
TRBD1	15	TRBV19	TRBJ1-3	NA	TGTGCCAGTAGTATAAACGGACAGGAAGGTTACACCATATATTTT	CASSINGQEGYTIYF
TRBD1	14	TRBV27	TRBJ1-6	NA	TGTGCCAGCAGTGGGGGACAGGGTAATTCACCCCTCCACTTT	CASSGGQGNSPLHF
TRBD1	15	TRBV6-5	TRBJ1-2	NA	TGTGCCAGCGTCGACAGGGGGCTAGTTAACTATGGCTACACCTTC	CASVDRGLVNYGYTF
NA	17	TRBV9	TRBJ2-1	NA	TGTGCCAGCAGCGTAGAGGGGAATCCTTACTCAGGAAATGAGCAGTTCTTC	CASSVEGNPYSGNEQFF
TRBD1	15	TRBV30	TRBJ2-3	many	TGTGCCTGGACCTCGACAGGGTCCCCCACAGATACGCAGTATTTT	CAWTSTGSPTDTQYF
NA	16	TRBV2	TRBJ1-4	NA	TGTGCCAGCAGTGAAAGAGGCCCCGGGTTTAATGAAAAACTGTTTTTT	CASSERGPGFNEKLFF
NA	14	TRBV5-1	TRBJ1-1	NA	TGCGCCAGCAGCTTGAACGGACAGAACACTGAAGCTTTCTTT	CASSLNGQNTEAFF
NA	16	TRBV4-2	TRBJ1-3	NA	TGTGCCAGCAGCCAAGATCCCTCCGGGTACGGAAACACCATATATTTT	CASSQDPSGYGNTIYF
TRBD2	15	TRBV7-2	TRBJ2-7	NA	TGTGCCAGCAGCTTAGGATCCCTAGCGGACTACGAGCAGTACTTC	CASSLGSLADYEQYF
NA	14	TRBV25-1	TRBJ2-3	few	TGTGCCAGCAGTGAATCCAGGGACACAGATACGCAGTATTTT	CASSESRDTDTQYF
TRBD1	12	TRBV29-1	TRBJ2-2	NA	TGCAGCGCTGGACAGGGTTCCGGGGAGCTGTTTTTT	CSAGQGSGELFF
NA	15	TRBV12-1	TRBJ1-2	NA	TGTGCCAGCAGCGCCATGTGGGCCCCGATCTATGGCTACACCTTC	CASSAMWAPIYGYTF
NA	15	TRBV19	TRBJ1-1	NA	TGTGCCAGTAGTATAGATAGGGGGATCCCCACTGAAGCTTTCTTT	CASSIDRGIPTEAFF
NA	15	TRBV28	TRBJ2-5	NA	TGTGCCAGCAACTCCCTCGCAGGTCTCCAAGAGACCCAGTACTTC	CASNSLAGLQETQYF
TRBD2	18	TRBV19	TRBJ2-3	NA	TGTGCCAGCGAGGGACTAGCGGGGTCTATGGGTTCCACAGATACGCAGTATTTT	CASEGLAGSMGSTDTQYF
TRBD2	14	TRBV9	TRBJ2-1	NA	TGTGCCAGCAGCTCTTTTGGGACTAGCGGGGAGCAGTTCTTC	CASSSFGTSGEQFF
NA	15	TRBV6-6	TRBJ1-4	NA	TGTGCCAGCAGTTACTTTACACGATCGAATGAAAAACTGTTTTTT	CASSYFTRSNEKLFF
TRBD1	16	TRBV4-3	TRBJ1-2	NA	TGCGCCAGCAGCCCAGAGGTCACGGGGACAGGCTATGGCTACACCTTC	CASSPEVTGTGYGYTF
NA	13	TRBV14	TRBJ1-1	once	TGTGCCAGCAGCCAAGATCTCGGGACTGAAGCTTTCTTT	CASSQDLGTEAFF
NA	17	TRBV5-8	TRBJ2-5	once	TGTGCCAGCAGCTTGGCGGGGTATTCGGCAGGCCAAGAGACCCAGTACTTC	CASSLAGYSAGQETQYF